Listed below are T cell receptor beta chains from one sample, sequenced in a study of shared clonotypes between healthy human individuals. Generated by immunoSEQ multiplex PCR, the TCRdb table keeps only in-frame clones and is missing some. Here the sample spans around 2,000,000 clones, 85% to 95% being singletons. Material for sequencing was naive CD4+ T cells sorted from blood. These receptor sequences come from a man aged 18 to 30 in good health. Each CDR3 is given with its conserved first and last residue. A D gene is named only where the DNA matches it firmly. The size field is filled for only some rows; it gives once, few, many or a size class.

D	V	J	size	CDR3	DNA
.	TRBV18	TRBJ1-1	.	CASSPTIGGTEAFF	TGTGCCAGCTCACCCACGATAGGGGGCACTGAAGCTTTCTTT
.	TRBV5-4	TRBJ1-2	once	CASSPPRGYGYTF	TGTGCCAGCAGCCCGCCGAGAGGCTATGGCTACACCTTC
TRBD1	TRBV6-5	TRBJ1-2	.	CASSYSGSGGTGYTF	TGTGCCAGCAGTTACTCAGGCTCAGGGGGCACGGGCTACACCTTC
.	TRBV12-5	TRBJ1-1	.	CASGQRGTVNTEAFF	TGTGCTAGTGGCCAACGAGGCACCGTGAACACTGAAGCTTTCTTT
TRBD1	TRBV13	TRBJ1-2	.	CASSKFGVPWDRAFGYTF	TGTGCCAGCAGCAAATTTGGGGTTCCCTGGGACAGGGCCTTCGGCTACACCTTC
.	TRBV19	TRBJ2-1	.	CASSMRQGPSFSYNEQFF	TGTGCCAGTAGTATGAGGCAGGGGCCATCCTTCTCCTACAATGAGCAGTTCTTC
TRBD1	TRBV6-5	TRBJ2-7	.	CASSTGTGAGEQYF	TGTGCCAGCAGTACCGGGACAGGTGCTGGCGAGCAGTACTTC
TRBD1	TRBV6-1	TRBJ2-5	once	CASSLPGQLQETQYF	TGTGCCAGCAGTCTTCCGGGACAGCTTCAAGAGACCCAGTACTTC
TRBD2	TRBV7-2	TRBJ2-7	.	CASSRRTSGLTYEQYF	TGTGCCAGCAGCCGTCGGACTAGCGGACTTACCTACGAGCAGTACTTC
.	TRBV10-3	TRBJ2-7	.	CAISRLTEGEQYF	TGTGCCATCTCACGCCTGACGGAGGGCGAGCAGTACTTC
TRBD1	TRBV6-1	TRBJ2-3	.	CASNPGQGSDTQYF	TGTGCCAGCAATCCGGGACAGGGTTCAGATACGCAGTATTTT
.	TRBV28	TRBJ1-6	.	CASTRTGSPRIYNSPLHF	TGTGCCAGCACCCGAACAGGGAGTCCCCGTATTTATAATTCACCCCTCCACTTT
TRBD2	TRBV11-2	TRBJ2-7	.	CASSSWGTSRTYEQYF	TGTGCCAGCAGCTCCTGGGGGACTAGCCGAACCTACGAGCAGTACTTC
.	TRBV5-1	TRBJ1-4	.	CASSRTGSATNEKLFF	TGCGCCAGCAGCCGTACAGGGTCTGCAACTAATGAAAAACTGTTTTTT
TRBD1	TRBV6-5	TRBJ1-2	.	CASSPDRVGGYTF	TGTGCCAGCAGCCCGGACAGGGTTGGTGGCTACACCTTC
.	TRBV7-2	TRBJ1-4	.	CASSLAGRQVNEKLFF	TGTGCCAGCAGCTTAGCGGGTCGACAGGTTAATGAAAAACTGTTTTTT
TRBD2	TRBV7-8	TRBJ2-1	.	CASSFGRGSKNEQFF	TGTGCCAGCAGCTTTGGTCGCGGGAGTAAGAATGAGCAGTTCTTC
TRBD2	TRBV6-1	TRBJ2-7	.	CASSESGSANEQYF	TGTGCCAGCAGTGAAAGCGGGAGTGCCAACGAGCAGTACTTC
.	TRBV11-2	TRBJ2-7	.	CASSLNLQPSYEQYF	TGTGCCAGCAGCTTAAATCTGCAGCCCTCCTACGAGCAGTACTTC
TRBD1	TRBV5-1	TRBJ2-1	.	CASSPRQGLDNEQFF	TGCGCCAGCAGCCCAAGACAGGGGTTGGACAATGAGCAGTTCTTC
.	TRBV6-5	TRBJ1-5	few	CASSYSRDQPQHF	TGTGCCAGCAGTTACTCGCGAGATCAGCCCCAGCATTTT
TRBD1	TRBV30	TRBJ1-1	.	CAWSGDRGLAEAFF	TGTGCCTGGAGCGGAGACAGGGGGCTTGCTGAAGCTTTCTTT
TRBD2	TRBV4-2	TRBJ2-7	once	CASSLGLANGYEQYF	TGTGCCAGCAGCTTAGGACTAGCGAACGGCTACGAGCAGTACTTC
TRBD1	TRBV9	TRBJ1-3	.	CASSVDGQGSGNTIYF	TGTGCCAGCAGCGTAGACGGACAGGGCTCTGGAAACACCATATATTTT
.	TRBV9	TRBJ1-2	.	CASSVDQGSNYGYTF	TGTGCCAGCAGCGTAGATCAGGGGAGCAACTATGGCTACACCTTC
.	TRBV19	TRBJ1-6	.	CASKATANNSPLHF	TGTGCCAGTAAGGCTACGGCAAATAATTCACCCCTCCACTTT
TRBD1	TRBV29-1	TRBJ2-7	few	CSVVLRDSTVAYEQYF	TGCAGCGTTGTTTTAAGGGACAGTACCGTAGCCTACGAGCAGTACTTC
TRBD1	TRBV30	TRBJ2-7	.	CAWSGDRGLTKQYF	TGTGCCTGGAGTGGGGACAGGGGGCTGACTAAGCAGTACTTC
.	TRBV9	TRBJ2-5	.	CASSVEEETQYF	TGTGCCAGCAGCGTAGAGGAAGAGACCCAGTACTTC
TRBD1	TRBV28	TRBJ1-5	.	CASSPGRRGTGNQPQHF	TGTGCCAGCAGTCCGGGGCGGCGAGGGACAGGAAATCAGCCCCAGCATTTT
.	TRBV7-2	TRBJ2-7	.	CASSLGSGEGEQYF	TGTGCCAGCAGCTTAGGTTCAGGGGAGGGCGAGCAGTACTTC
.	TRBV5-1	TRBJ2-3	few	CASSLDGLSTDTQYF	TGCGCCAGCAGCTTGGACGGGCTTAGCACAGATACGCAGTATTTT
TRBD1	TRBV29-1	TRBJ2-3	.	CSVDRDADTQYF	TGCAGCGTAGACAGGGACGCAGATACGCAGTATTTT
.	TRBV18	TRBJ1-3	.	CASSETGTLSGNTIYF	TGTGCCAGCTCAGAAACCGGGACACTCTCTGGAAACACCATATATTTT
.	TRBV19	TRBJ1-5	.	CASSTLSISNQPQHF	TGTGCCAGTAGTACGCTCTCAATTAGCAATCAGCCCCAGCATTTT
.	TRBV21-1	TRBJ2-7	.	CASSSAPLRSYEQYF	TGTGCCAGCAGCTCGGCCCCCCTCAGGTCCTACGAGCAGTACTTC
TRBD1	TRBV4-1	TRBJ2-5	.	CASSQDPQSTGGIRETQYF	TGCGCCAGCAGCCAAGACCCCCAATCGACAGGGGGCATACGAGAGACCCAGTACTTC
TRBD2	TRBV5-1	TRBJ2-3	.	CASSLAPFTSGGATDTQYF	TGCGCCAGCAGCTTGGCCCCATTTACTAGCGGGGGGGCCACAGATACGCAGTATTTT
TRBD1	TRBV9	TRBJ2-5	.	CASSVSPGGRETQYF	TGTGCCAGCAGCGTATCTCCAGGGGGCCGAGAGACCCAGTACTTC
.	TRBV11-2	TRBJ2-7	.	CASSLLDRDLTEQYF	TGTGCCAGCAGCTTATTGGACCGCGACCTTACCGAGCAGTACTTC
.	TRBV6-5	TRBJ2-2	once	CASSYSRLAFGELFF	TGTGCCAGCAGTTACTCGAGGTTGGCGTTTGGGGAGCTGTTTTTT
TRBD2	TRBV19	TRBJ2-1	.	CASSSNLAGEDNEQFF	TGTGCCAGTAGTAGCAACCTAGCGGGAGAAGACAATGAGCAGTTCTTC
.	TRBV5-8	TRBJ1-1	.	CASSLTGRGTEAFF	TGTGCCAGCAGCTTAACAGGGAGAGGCACTGAAGCTTTCTTT
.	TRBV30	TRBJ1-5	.	CAWSEGASSQPQHF	TGTGCCTGGAGCGAAGGGGCGAGCAGTCAGCCCCAGCATTTT
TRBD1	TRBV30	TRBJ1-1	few	CAWSVSRTGRNTEAFF	TGTGCCTGGAGTGTATCTCGGACAGGGAGGAACACTGAAGCTTTCTTT
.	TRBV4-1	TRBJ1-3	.	CASSQDSTELNSGNTIYF	TGCGCCAGCAGCCAAGATAGTACAGAATTAAACTCTGGAAACACCATATATTTT
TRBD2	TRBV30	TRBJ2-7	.	CAWTSGAREQYF	TGTGCCTGGACTAGCGGAGCTCGGGAGCAGTACTTC
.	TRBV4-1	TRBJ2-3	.	CASSQDRGTDTQYF	TGCGCCAGCAGCCAAGATAGAGGGACAGATACGCAGTATTTT
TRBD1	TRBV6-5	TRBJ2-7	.	CASSPNRGTETF	TGTGCCAGCAGCCCCAATAGAGGGACAGAAACCTTC
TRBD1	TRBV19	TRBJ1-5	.	CASSIVGQGGNQPQHF	TGTGCCAGTAGTATAGTAGGACAGGGAGGGAATCAGCCCCAGCATTTT
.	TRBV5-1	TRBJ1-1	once	CASSSTQTNTEAFF	TGCGCCAGCAGCTCTACACAGACGAACACTGAAGCTTTCTTT
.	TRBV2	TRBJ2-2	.	CASGRTNTGELFF	TGTGCCAGCGGACGTACGAACACCGGGGAGCTGTTTTTT
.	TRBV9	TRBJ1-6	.	CASSPAAGDHSPLHF	TGTGCCAGCAGCCCGGCAGCGGGGGATCATTCACCCCTCCACTTT
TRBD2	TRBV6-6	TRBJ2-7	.	CASSYHGGGYEQYF	TGTGCCAGCAGTTACCATGGCGGGGGCTACGAGCAGTACTTC